The rows below give T cell receptor beta chains drawn from one sample of a study of blood T cell repertoires in COVID-19. Profiling relied on immunoSEQ multiplex PCR, and the TCRdb table lists in-frame clones only, not all of them. This table has 160,000 or so clones, 70% to 90% appearing once. The sequencing input was peripheral blood. The receptors come from a man aged 35-49 years with acute or convalescent COVID-19. CDR3s leave out the opening cysteine and the closing phenylalanine or tryptophan. Each record gives: CDR3 protein, clone size, V gene, D gene, J gene. The D gene is left open where the match is weak. Size is stated for part of the rows, as once, few or many counts, or as a class when the clone is expanded.

CDR3 protein: ASSTGTEGNQPQH
clone size: -
V gene: TRBV5-8
D gene: TRBD1
J gene: TRBJ1-5

CDR3 protein: AWTGGQGNEQF
clone size: -
V gene: TRBV30
D gene: -
J gene: TRBJ2-1

CDR3 protein: ASSLDTTGELF
clone size: -
V gene: TRBV13
D gene: -
J gene: TRBJ2-2

CDR3 protein: ASSRTDAVSAYGYT
clone size: -
V gene: TRBV19
D gene: -
J gene: TRBJ1-2

CDR3 protein: ASSPEQGTEAF
clone size: -
V gene: TRBV18
D gene: TRBD1
J gene: TRBJ1-1

CDR3 protein: ASSDGTATDQPQH
clone size: -
V gene: TRBV7-8
D gene: TRBD1
J gene: TRBJ1-5

CDR3 protein: ASSSRTGSDTEAF
clone size: -
V gene: TRBV11-2
D gene: TRBD1
J gene: TRBJ1-1

CDR3 protein: ASSLGLAGGPVYSYNEQF
clone size: -
V gene: TRBV14
D gene: TRBD2
J gene: TRBJ2-1

CDR3 protein: SVRVAGGNYGYT
clone size: -
V gene: TRBV29-1
D gene: -
J gene: TRBJ1-2

CDR3 protein: ASSLAEDPEKLF
clone size: few
V gene: TRBV5-1
D gene: -
J gene: TRBJ1-4

CDR3 protein: ASSLVGTGTFGNQPQH
clone size: -
V gene: TRBV5-5
D gene: TRBD1
J gene: TRBJ1-5

CDR3 protein: ASSLSGGTADTQY
clone size: -
V gene: TRBV7-7
D gene: TRBD2
J gene: TRBJ2-3

CDR3 protein: ASSAIAAKLAGESNEQF
clone size: -
V gene: TRBV7-8
D gene: TRBD2
J gene: TRBJ2-1

CDR3 protein: ASSVVLDRPVKWGSQH
clone size: -
V gene: TRBV9
D gene: TRBD1
J gene: TRBJ1-5

CDR3 protein: ASSPFGEETQY
clone size: -
V gene: TRBV7-3
D gene: -
J gene: TRBJ2-5

CDR3 protein: ASSLDGQPYNEQF
clone size: -
V gene: TRBV5-1
D gene: -
J gene: TRBJ2-1

CDR3 protein: ASRRGGADTQY
clone size: once
V gene: TRBV6-5
D gene: TRBD2
J gene: TRBJ2-3

CDR3 protein: ASGSQGGGGSYEQY
clone size: -
V gene: TRBV28
D gene: -
J gene: TRBJ2-7

CDR3 protein: ASSYRQGGEQY
clone size: -
V gene: TRBV6-6
D gene: -
J gene: TRBJ2-7

CDR3 protein: ATRGEKLF
clone size: -
V gene: TRBV12-3/TRBV12-4
D gene: TRBD1
J gene: TRBJ1-4

CDR3 protein: ATRGGKLTGELF
clone size: -
V gene: TRBV10-3
D gene: -
J gene: TRBJ2-2

CDR3 protein: ASSYFGGGGYEQY
clone size: -
V gene: TRBV6-2/TRBV6-3
D gene: TRBD2
J gene: TRBJ2-7

CDR3 protein: ASSPSRGSYNEQF
clone size: few
V gene: TRBV4-3
D gene: -
J gene: TRBJ2-1

CDR3 protein: SASLTGNQPQH
clone size: -
V gene: TRBV20-1
D gene: -
J gene: TRBJ1-5

CDR3 protein: AWSTPPHRVGAQYGYT
clone size: -
V gene: TRBV30
D gene: -
J gene: TRBJ1-2

CDR3 protein: ASRRTEETQY
clone size: once
V gene: TRBV7-8
D gene: -
J gene: TRBJ2-5

CDR3 protein: AWSSQGYTEAF
clone size: -
V gene: TRBV30
D gene: -
J gene: TRBJ1-1

CDR3 protein: ASSLPGHVDSEAF
clone size: -
V gene: TRBV7-9
D gene: -
J gene: TRBJ1-1

CDR3 protein: ASSLGRQGDTEAF
clone size: once
V gene: TRBV7-2
D gene: TRBD1
J gene: TRBJ1-1

CDR3 protein: ASSMGLGVQPQH
clone size: -
V gene: TRBV19
D gene: -
J gene: TRBJ1-5

CDR3 protein: ASNKKQGATEAF
clone size: -
V gene: TRBV6-5
D gene: TRBD1
J gene: TRBJ1-1

CDR3 protein: ASKVQGNTEAF
clone size: once
V gene: TRBV5-1
D gene: -
J gene: TRBJ1-1

CDR3 protein: ASSVLTGDSNQPQH
clone size: few
V gene: TRBV2
D gene: TRBD1
J gene: TRBJ1-5

CDR3 protein: ASSYAQDRGYTEAF
clone size: once
V gene: TRBV6-5
D gene: TRBD1
J gene: TRBJ1-1

CDR3 protein: AWSFRVGSPLH
clone size: -
V gene: TRBV30
D gene: -
J gene: TRBJ1-6

CDR3 protein: ASSLAGTRLNTEAF
clone size: -
V gene: TRBV11-1
D gene: -
J gene: TRBJ1-1

CDR3 protein: ASSVVPENSPLH
clone size: -
V gene: TRBV9
D gene: -
J gene: TRBJ1-6

CDR3 protein: ASSQGQSDTEAF
clone size: -
V gene: TRBV6-6
D gene: TRBD1
J gene: TRBJ1-1

CDR3 protein: ASSSTGGGDTQY
clone size: -
V gene: TRBV5-4
D gene: TRBD1
J gene: TRBJ2-3

CDR3 protein: ASSYGQPGNEQF
clone size: once
V gene: TRBV6-5
D gene: -
J gene: TRBJ2-1

CDR3 protein: ASSLAGTGLYEQY
clone size: -
V gene: TRBV9
D gene: TRBD1
J gene: TRBJ2-7

CDR3 protein: ASSSFRGSTDTQY
clone size: -
V gene: TRBV7-9
D gene: -
J gene: TRBJ2-3

CDR3 protein: ASSEGTSGLETQY
clone size: -
V gene: TRBV6-5
D gene: TRBD2
J gene: TRBJ2-5

CDR3 protein: ASSPPGQGLTEAF
clone size: few
V gene: TRBV19
D gene: TRBD1
J gene: TRBJ1-1

CDR3 protein: ASSLQGANGYT
clone size: -
V gene: TRBV7-8
D gene: TRBD1
J gene: TRBJ1-2

CDR3 protein: ASSLTSTGGGGYT
clone size: -
V gene: TRBV7-3
D gene: TRBD1
J gene: TRBJ1-2

CDR3 protein: ASFFGGASNEQF
clone size: -
V gene: TRBV2
D gene: TRBD2
J gene: TRBJ2-1

CDR3 protein: ASSVGTSYGYT
clone size: -
V gene: TRBV2
D gene: -
J gene: TRBJ1-2

CDR3 protein: ASSAGDRGTDTQY
clone size: -
V gene: TRBV11-2
D gene: TRBD1
J gene: TRBJ2-3

CDR3 protein: ASSQVAGNYGYT
clone size: -
V gene: TRBV4-1
D gene: -
J gene: TRBJ1-2

CDR3 protein: ASSLSVLNEQF
clone size: -
V gene: TRBV5-1
D gene: -
J gene: TRBJ2-1

CDR3 protein: ASSWDFPNEQF
clone size: -
V gene: TRBV11-2
D gene: -
J gene: TRBJ2-1

CDR3 protein: ASSQRMNTEAF
clone size: once
V gene: TRBV14
D gene: -
J gene: TRBJ1-1

CDR3 protein: ASSLTSQGYTEAF
clone size: -
V gene: TRBV6-2/TRBV6-3
D gene: -
J gene: TRBJ1-1

CDR3 protein: ASSFEGGKSGNTIY
clone size: -
V gene: TRBV11-2
D gene: -
J gene: TRBJ1-3

CDR3 protein: ASSLGPGQLPSSGNTIY
clone size: -
V gene: TRBV5-1
D gene: -
J gene: TRBJ1-3

CDR3 protein: ASSQVQTGRVDTQY
clone size: -
V gene: TRBV4-2
D gene: TRBD1
J gene: TRBJ2-3

CDR3 protein: ASIDAGGRYEQY
clone size: -
V gene: TRBV2
D gene: TRBD2
J gene: TRBJ2-7